This is a list of T cell receptor beta chains from one sample in a study of cytomegalovirus exposure and HLA in healthy donors. Some clones are missing from TCRdb's copy, which holds only in-frame ones; the method was immunoSEQ multiplex PCR. Here the sample spans 150,000 to 200,000 clones, around 80% being singletons. Sequencing was carried out using PBMCs. The receptors here all came from a male donor in good health and CMV-seropositive. The CDR3 runs from the conserved cysteine through the conserved F or W. The D gene is left open where the match is weak.

CDR3 protein	V gene	J gene	D gene
CASSSPTSGYNEQFF	TRBV27	TRBJ2-1	TRBD2
CAISESRGNYGYTF	TRBV10-3	TRBJ1-2	NA
CASSGPGQGADEKLFF	TRBV9	TRBJ1-4	TRBD1
CASSPAASGARETQYF	TRBV5-1	TRBJ2-5	TRBD2
CASSITRGSTDTQYF	TRBV19	TRBJ2-3	NA
CASSLGRREGRNEQFF	TRBV13	TRBJ2-1	TRBD2
CASRYGTKASEQYF	TRBV6-5	TRBJ2-7	NA
CASSHLAGPGGQFF	TRBV19	TRBJ2-1	TRBD2
CASSVDGGNEKLFF	TRBV9	TRBJ1-4	NA
CASSQAAQTGTGELFF	TRBV4-2	TRBJ2-2	NA
CASSLSQGGSYEQYF	TRBV6-5	NA	TRBD1
CASSDERQVADYGYTF	TRBV4-1	TRBJ1-2	NA
CASSGSRGAGTEAFF	TRBV18	TRBJ1-1	NA
CASSLDSSGANVLTF	TRBV5-4	TRBJ2-6	NA
CSVEGGGQVYGYTF	TRBV29-1	TRBJ1-2	TRBD1
CASSPTSGSPHEQYF	TRBV2	TRBJ2-7	TRBD2
CASSLGPGGPSYEQYF	TRBV5-1	TRBJ2-7	TRBD2
CASSFNEQYF	TRBV28	TRBJ2-7	NA
CASSNPGGGGAGGYEQYF	TRBV18	TRBJ2-7	NA
CASSSGSGANVLTF	TRBV5-5	TRBJ2-6	NA
CASSPKRNNEQFF	TRBV11-3	TRBJ2-1	NA
CASSLAGATNEKLFF	TRBV5-4	TRBJ1-4	NA
CASSTDRANTEAFF	TRBV19	TRBJ1-1	TRBD1
CASSNRPGEKLFF	TRBV4-1	TRBJ1-4	NA
CASSQIQDRGNEQFF	TRBV4-3	TRBJ2-1	TRBD1
CASSPSVGRAHEQYF	TRBV6-5	TRBJ2-7	TRBD2
CASSPVPQETQYF	TRBV14	TRBJ2-5	NA
CASSRSRGPGSYNEQFF	TRBV7-9	TRBJ2-1	TRBD1
CASSTREQFF	TRBV7-9	TRBJ2-1	NA
CASSSAGGPYEQYF	TRBV27	TRBJ2-7	NA
CASSLDSLDQETQYF	TRBV5-1	TRBJ2-5	NA
CASSLGTAGELFF	TRBV5-1	TRBJ2-2	NA
CASSSGQGPDTQYF	TRBV6-6	TRBJ2-3	TRBD1
CASSLLDNEQFF	TRBV7-6	TRBJ2-1	NA
CASSLARAGYTEAFF	TRBV5-1	TRBJ1-1	NA
CASSAPRVSKNIQYF	TRBV7-8	TRBJ2-4	NA
CASSYAGTSGAQEQFF	TRBV6-5	TRBJ2-1	TRBD2
CASRGLSSSYEQYF	TRBV6-6	TRBJ2-7	NA
CASSSRSYNEQFF	TRBV7-2	TRBJ2-1	NA
CASSPTLTSGRRGELFF	TRBV6-9	TRBJ2-2	TRBD2
CASSVRDRSSYEQYF	TRBV9	TRBJ2-7	TRBD1
CSVLYNEQFF	TRBV20-1	TRBJ2-1	NA
CASSLSRDTYNEQFF	TRBV27	TRBJ2-1	NA
CSDKPGQGFYGYTF	TRBV29-1	TRBJ1-2	TRBD1
CATRRAWGSNNEQFF	TRBV2	TRBJ2-1	NA
CASSPSGGVPTYEQYF	TRBV5-5	TRBJ2-7	TRBD2
CASSSTGGTEAFF	TRBV5-6	TRBJ1-1	TRBD1
CASKLTGVYGYTF	TRBV2	TRBJ1-2	TRBD1